These 7 T cell receptor beta chains were all obtained from the same sample, sequenced in a study of neoadjuvant anti-PD-1 for oral cavity cancer. The data were produced by immunoSEQ multiplex PCR, yet TCRdb's version contains in-frame clones alone and is incomplete. The repertoire consists of 7,500 to 10,000 clones, with just under 70% occurring once and the leading ten covering less than 4.5%. Regarding time point: after neoadjuvant nivolumab, at surgical resection. The sequencing here drew on PBMCs, taken after nivolumab (anti-PD-1) treatment. These receptors were obtained from a person aged 35-79 years with oral cavity squamous cell carcinoma.

V gene TRBV4-1 combines with J gene TRBJ1-2, with D perhaps TRBD1 (5 bases). V lost 5 bases to trimming and J lost 7 bases, with 23 bases between them. The CDR3 has 16 amino acids. Germline V gives CDR1 MGHRA, CDR2 YSYEKL. As DNA, the CDR3 is TGCGCCAGCAGCTCCTTGACTCTATCCAGGGTGTCTGGCTACACCTTC. Residues: CASSSLTLSRVSGYTF.

The V call is TRBV7-9, the J call TRBJ1-1; D not resolved. The CDR3 loop spans 12 amino acids. Trimming took 5 bases from V and 3 from J, leaving 7 bases between them. CDR1 SEHNR and CDR2 FQNEAQ come from the germline V gene (reference sequence). The CDR3 DNA is TGTGCCAGCAGCCTCGACTACACTGAAGCTTTCTTT. Protein: CASSLDYTEAFF.

V usage is TRBV30 and J usage is TRBJ1-2; possible D gene TRBD1, 5 bases. V was cut by 0 bases and J by 4 bases, with 12 bases left in between. The CDR3 runs 14 residues. CDR1 is GTSNPN and CDR2 is SVGIG in the germline V gene (reference sequence). The CDR3 DNA is TGTGCCTGGAGTGTACCTGGGGACTTCTATGGCTACACCTTC. Encoded protein: CAWSVPGDFYGYTF.

The chain joins TRBV14 to TRBJ2-1; perhaps TRBD2 as D (5 bases). This CDR3 contains 13 residues. From germline, CDR1 is SGHDN and CDR2 FVKESK. Trimming cost V 0 bases and J 10 bases, with 10 bases left between them. The CDR3 DNA is TGTGCCAGCAGCCAAGAAAGACTATCCGAGCAGTTCTTC. Amino acid sequence: CASSQERLSEQFF.

The chain has TRBV29-1 and TRBJ2-1, with D maybe TRBD1 (6 bases). CDR3 length: 15 residues. CDR1 and CDR2 from the germline V gene are SQVTM and ANQGSEA. Trimming removed 0 bases at V and 5 bases at J, with 14 bases between. CDR3 in DNA: TGCAGCGTTGAAGATCCCGACAGGCGAGACAATGAGCAGTTCTTC. Its translation: CSVEDPDRRDNEQFF.

This chain connects TRBV12-5 to TRBJ1-2, with D uncertain. CDR3 length: 14 residues. The germline V gene encodes CDR1 LGHNT and CDR2 FRNRAP. V was cut by 2 bases and J by 5 bases, with 12 bases left in between. In DNA, the CDR3 is TGTGCTAGTGGTTTGACGCGGGTGGAGTATGGCTACACCTTC. Translation gives CASGLTRVEYGYTF.

The genes are TRBV10-2 and TRBJ2-2; D unclear. Deletions cut 5 bases from V and 1 base from J, with 11 bases between. CDR3 length equals 15 residues. Germline CDR1 reads WSHSY; CDR2 reads SAAADI. CDR3 DNA: TGCGCCAGCAGTCGAGTGAGAGGGAACACCGGGGAGCTGTTTTTT. It specifies CASSRVRGNTGELFF.